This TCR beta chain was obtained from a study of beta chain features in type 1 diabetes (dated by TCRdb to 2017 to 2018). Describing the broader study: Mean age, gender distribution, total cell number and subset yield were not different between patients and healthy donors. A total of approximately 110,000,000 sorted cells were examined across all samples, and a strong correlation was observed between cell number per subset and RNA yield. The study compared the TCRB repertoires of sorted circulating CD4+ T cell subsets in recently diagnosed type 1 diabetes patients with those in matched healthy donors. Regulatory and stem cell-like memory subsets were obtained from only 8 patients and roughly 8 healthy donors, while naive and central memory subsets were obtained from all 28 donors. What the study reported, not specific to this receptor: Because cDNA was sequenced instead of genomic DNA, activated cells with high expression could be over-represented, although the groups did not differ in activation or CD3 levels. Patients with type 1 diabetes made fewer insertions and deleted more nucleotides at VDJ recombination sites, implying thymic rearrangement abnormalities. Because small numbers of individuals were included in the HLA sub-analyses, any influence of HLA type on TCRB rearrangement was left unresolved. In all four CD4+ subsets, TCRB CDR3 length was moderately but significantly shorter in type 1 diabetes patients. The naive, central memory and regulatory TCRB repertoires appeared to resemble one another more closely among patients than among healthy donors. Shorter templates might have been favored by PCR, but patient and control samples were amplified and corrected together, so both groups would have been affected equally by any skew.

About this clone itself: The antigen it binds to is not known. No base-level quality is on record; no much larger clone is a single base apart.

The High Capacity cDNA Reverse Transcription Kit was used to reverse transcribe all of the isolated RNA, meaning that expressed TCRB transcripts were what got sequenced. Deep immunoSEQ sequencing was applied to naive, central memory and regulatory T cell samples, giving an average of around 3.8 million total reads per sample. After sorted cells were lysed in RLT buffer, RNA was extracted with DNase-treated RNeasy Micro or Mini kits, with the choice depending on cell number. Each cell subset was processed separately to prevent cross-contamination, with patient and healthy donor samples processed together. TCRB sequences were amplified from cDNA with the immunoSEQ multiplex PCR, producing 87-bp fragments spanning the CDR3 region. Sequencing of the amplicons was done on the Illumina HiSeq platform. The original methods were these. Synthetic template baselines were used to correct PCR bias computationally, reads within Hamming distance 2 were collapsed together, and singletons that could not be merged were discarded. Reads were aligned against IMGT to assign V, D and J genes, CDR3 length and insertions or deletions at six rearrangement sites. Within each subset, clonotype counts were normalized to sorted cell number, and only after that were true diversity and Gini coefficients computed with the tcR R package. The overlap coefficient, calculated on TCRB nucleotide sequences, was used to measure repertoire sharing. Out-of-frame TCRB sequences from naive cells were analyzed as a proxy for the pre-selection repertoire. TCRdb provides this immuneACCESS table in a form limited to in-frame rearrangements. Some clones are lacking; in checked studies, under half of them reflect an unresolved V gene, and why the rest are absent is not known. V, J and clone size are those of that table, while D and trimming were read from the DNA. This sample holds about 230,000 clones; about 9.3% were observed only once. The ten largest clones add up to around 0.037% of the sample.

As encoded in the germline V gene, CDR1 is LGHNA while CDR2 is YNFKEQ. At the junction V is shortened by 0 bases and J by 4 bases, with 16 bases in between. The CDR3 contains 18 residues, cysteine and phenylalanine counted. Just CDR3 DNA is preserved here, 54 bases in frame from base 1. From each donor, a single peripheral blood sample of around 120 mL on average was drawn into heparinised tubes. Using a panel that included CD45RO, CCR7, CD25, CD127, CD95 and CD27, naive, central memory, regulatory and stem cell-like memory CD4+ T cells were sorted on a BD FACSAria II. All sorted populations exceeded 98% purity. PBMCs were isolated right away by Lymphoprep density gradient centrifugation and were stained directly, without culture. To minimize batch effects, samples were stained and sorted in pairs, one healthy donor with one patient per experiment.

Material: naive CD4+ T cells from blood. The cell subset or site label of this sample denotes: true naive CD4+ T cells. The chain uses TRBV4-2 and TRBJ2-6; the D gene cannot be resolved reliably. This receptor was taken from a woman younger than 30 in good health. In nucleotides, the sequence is TGTGCCAGCAGCCAAGAAACTTTGATGGTATCCGGGGCCAACGTCCTGACTTTC. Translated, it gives CASSQETLMVSGANVLTF.